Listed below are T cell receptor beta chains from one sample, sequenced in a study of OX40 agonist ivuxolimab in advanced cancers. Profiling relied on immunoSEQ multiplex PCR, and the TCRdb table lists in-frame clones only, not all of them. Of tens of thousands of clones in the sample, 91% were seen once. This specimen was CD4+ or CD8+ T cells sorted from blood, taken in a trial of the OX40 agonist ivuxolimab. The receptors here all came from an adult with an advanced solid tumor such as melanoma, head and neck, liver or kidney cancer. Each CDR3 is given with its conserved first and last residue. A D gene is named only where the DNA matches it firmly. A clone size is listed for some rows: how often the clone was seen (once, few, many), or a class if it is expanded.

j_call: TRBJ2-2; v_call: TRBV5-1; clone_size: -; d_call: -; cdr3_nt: TGCGCCAGCAGCGCTGGTCTCTTTGGGGCAAATTTCGGCACCGGGGAGCTGTTTTTT; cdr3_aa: CASSAGLFGANFGTGELFF
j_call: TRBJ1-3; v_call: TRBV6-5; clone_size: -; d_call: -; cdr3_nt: TGTGCCAGCAGTTACTCGTGGGGGGGAAACACCATATATTTT; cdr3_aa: CASSYSWGGNTIYF
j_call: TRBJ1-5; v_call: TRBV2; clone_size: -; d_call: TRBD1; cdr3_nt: TGTGCCAGCAGCGTTAATGGGGACAGGGGATACAGCAATCAGCCCCAGCATTTT; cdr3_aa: CASSVNGDRGYSNQPQHF
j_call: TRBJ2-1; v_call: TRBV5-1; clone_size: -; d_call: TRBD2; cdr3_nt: TGCGCCAGCAGCTCCGGGACTAGCGGGAGAGGTGAGCAGTTCTTC; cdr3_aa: CASSSGTSGRGEQFF
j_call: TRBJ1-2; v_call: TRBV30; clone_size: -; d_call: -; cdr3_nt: TGTGCCTGGAGTCTCCTACAGGTGGGCTATGGCTACACCTTC; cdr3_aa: CAWSLLQVGYGYTF
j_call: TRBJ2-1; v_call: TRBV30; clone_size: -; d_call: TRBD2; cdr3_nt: TGTGCCTGGAGGGCTAGCGGAGTTAGCACCTACAATGAGCAGTTCTTC; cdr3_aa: CAWRASGVSTYNEQFF
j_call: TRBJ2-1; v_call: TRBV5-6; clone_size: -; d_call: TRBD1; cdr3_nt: TGTGCCAGCAGATATGGGACAGGGGGCAATGAGCAGTTCTTC; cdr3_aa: CASRYGTGGNEQFF
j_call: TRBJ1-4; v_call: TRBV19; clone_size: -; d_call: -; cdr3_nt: TGTGCCAGTAGTGCGGGCAGGCGTAATGAAAAACTGTTTTTT; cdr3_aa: CASSAGRRNEKLFF
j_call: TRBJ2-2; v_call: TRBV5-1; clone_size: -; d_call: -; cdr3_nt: TGCGCCAGCAGCTTGGTCGGGCCAGTTAACACCGGGGAGCTGTTTTTT; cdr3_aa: CASSLVGPVNTGELFF
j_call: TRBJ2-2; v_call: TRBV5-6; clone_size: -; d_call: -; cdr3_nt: TGTGCCAGCAGCACTTGGATCCCAGGGGTTGTGAACACCGGGGAGCTGTTTTTT; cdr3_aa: CASSTWIPGVVNTGELFF
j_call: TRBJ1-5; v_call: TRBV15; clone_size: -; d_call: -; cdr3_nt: TGTGCCACCAGCAGAACTCGTTCGGGGTATAGCAATCAGCCCCAGCATTTT; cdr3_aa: CATSRTRSGYSNQPQHF
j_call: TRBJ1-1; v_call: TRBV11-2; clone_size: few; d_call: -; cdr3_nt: TGTGCCAGCAGCTTATCCCGAACGAACACTGAAGCTTTCTTT; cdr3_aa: CASSLSRTNTEAFF
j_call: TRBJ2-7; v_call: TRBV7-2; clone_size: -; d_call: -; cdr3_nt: TGTGCCAGCAGCTTAGTCCCTCTAGCGCCTACCTACGAGCAGTACTTC; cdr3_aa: CASSLVPLAPTYEQYF
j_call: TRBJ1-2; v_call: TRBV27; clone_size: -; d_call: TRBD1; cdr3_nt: TGTGCCAGCAGTTTAACAGGGGCCTATGGCTACACCTTC; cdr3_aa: CASSLTGAYGYTF
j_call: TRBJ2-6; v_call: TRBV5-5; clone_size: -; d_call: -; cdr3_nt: TGTGCCAGCAGTAGGGTTACAGGGGCCAACGTCCTGACTTTC; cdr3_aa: CASSRVTGANVLTF
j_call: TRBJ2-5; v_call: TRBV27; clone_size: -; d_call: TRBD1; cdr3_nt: TGTGCCAGCAGTTCCTCCAACGGACAGGGGGGATTAAAAAAGACCCAGTACTTC; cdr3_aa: CASSSSNGQGGLKKTQYF
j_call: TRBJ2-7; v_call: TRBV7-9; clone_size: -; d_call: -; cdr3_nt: TGTGCCAGCAGCTCCCGAGCTCCACTCTCCTACGAGCAGTACTTC; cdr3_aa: CASSSRAPLSYEQYF